Presented here are 4 T cell receptor beta chains from one specimen sequenced in a study of cytomegalovirus exposure and HLA in healthy donors. The PCR was carried out with 60 Vbeta primers and 13 Jbeta primers. The table came from immunoSEQ multiplex PCR; TCRdb's copy has only in-frame clones and leaves some out. This sample contains around 46,000 clones. Sequencing was performed on PBMCs. The receptors originated from a middle-aged woman in good health and CMV-seronegative.

The chain is built from TRBV30 and TRBJ1-5; D perhaps matches TRBD1 (6 bases). V lost 2 bases and J lost 7, with 12 bases in between. Germline assignment: CDR1 GTSNPN and CDR2 SVGIG (reference sequence). CDR3 length: 13 residues. CDR3 amino acids: CAWSQNRDQPQHF. CDR3 in DNA: TGTGCCTGGAGTCAAAACAGGGACCAGCCCCAGCATTTT.

The genes are TRBV27 and TRBJ2-1; TRBD2 is a possible D gene (6 bases). There are 15 residues in the CDR3. V was clipped by 6 bases and J by 7 bases, with 19 bases between them. Germline CDR1 MNHEY, CDR2 SMNVEV (reference sequence). This CDR3 is CASRTGTATNNEQFF. The CDR3 DNA reads TGTGCCAGCAGGACTGGGACTGCAACCAATAATGAGCAGTTCTTC.

This chain joins TRBV30 and TRBJ2-3; TRBD1 aligns across 9 bases. Germline V gene sequence: CDR1 GTSNPN, CDR2 SVGIG (reference sequence). The CDR3 totals 16 residues. V lost 2 bases and J lost 1; bases outside the gene matches: 7. In DNA, the CDR3 is TGTGCCTGGAGTAACAGGGGGCTCTGGGGCACAGATACGCAGTATTTT. This encodes CAWSNRGLWGTDTQYF.

The CDR3 nucleotides are TGTGCCAGCACCCAAACAGGGGCCGGGGCCAACGTCCTGACTTTC. It is translated as CASTQTGAGANVLTF. The genes are TRBV7-3 and TRBJ2-6; 7 bases are a match to TRBD1. The CDR3 spans 15 residues. Germline-derived CDR1 and CDR2 are SGHTA and FQGTGA. Germline trimming cut 7 bases from V and 4 bases from J; bases unmatched to any gene: 7.